Each of the 10 T cell receptor beta chains below was sequenced from the same sample in a study of T cell responses to AZD1222 COVID-19 vaccine. The repertoire was sequenced with immunoSEQ multiplex PCR; TCRdb's copy has only in-frame clones and lacks some. The sample has about 170,000 clones; 85% to 95% are singletons. This specimen was peripheral blood, taken on day 0 of AZD1222 vaccination. These receptor sequences come from an adult in good health.

V is TRBV6-5 and J is TRBJ1-2; TRBD1 might be the D (5 bases). In germline, CDR1 is MNHEY, CDR2 SVGAGI. V was pared by 7 bases and J by 2 bases, with 11 bases between. This CDR3 spans 13 amino acids. This CDR3 is CASISPGNYGYTF. CDR3 nucleotide sequence: TGTGCCAGCATTAGTCCAGGGAACTATGGCTACACCTTC.

The chain is built from TRBV5-6 and TRBJ2-1; D tentatively fits TRBD1 or TRBD2 (5 bases each). The V gene lost 3 bases and the J gene lost 6 bases, with 10 bases spanning the gap. CDR3 length equals 13 residues. Germline CDR1 reads SGHDT; CDR2 reads YYEEEE. Written as DNA, the CDR3 is TGTGCCAGCAGCTCGGGACCGATCAATGAGCAGTTCTTC. This encodes CASSSGPINEQFF. Full variable domain (rest looked up from reference TRBV5-6 and TRBJ2-1): DAGVTQSPTHLIKTRGQQVTLRCSPKSGHDTVSWYQQALGQGPQFIFQYYEEEERQRGNFPDRFSGHQFPNYSSELNVNALLLGDSALYLCASSSGPINEQFFGPGTRLTVL.

This chain connects TRBV6-5 to TRBJ1-2; possibly TRBD1 for D (6 bases). V lost 7 bases, J lost 4 bases, and 19 bases lay in between. The length of the CDR3 is 15 residues. Germline CDR1 MNHEY, CDR2 SVGAGI. In DNA, the CDR3 is TGTGCCAGCACTTCCTTTGCGGACAGTCTCTATGGCTACACCTTC. It specifies CASTSFADSLYGYTF.

The chain joins TRBV7-6 to TRBJ2-7; 11 bases fit TRBD2. This CDR3 is 15 amino acids long. The J segment lost 4 bases and the V segment lost 4 bases, leaving 6 bases of the junction unmatched. The germline gives CDR1 SGHVS, CDR2 FNYEAQ. The DNA for the CDR3 is TGTGCCAGCAGCTCGGGGACTAGCGGAGCTTACGAGCAGTACTTC. This gives the protein CASSSGTSGAYEQYF. Variable domain in full (rest from reference TRBV7-6 and TRBJ2-7): GAGVSQSPRYKVTKRGQDVALRCDPISGHVSLYWYRQALGQGPEFLTYFNYEAQQDKSGLPNDRFSAERPEGSISTLTIQRTEQRDSAMYRCASSSGTSGAYEQYFGPGTRLTVT.

This rearrangement joins TRBV2 to TRBJ2-3; D possibly corresponds to TRBD2 (6 bases). CDR1 is SNHLY, CDR2 FYNNEI, per germline. V dropped 7 bases and J dropped 0 bases, with 11 bases sitting between them. There are 14 residues in the CDR3. The CDR3 DNA sequence: TGTGCCAGCAAGGGAGGAACTAGCACAGATACGCAGTATTTT. Amino acids: CASKGGTSTDTQYF.

J is TRBJ2-3 and V is TRBV15, with D tentatively TRBD1 (6 bases). This CDR3 is built from 14 residues. CDR1 LNHNV and CDR2 YYDKDF come from the germline V gene (reference sequence). Deletions cut 5 bases from V and 5 bases from J, with 14 bases between. The CDR3 spells CATSGSPGVDTQYF. The CDR3 DNA follows: TGTGCCACCAGCGGAAGCCCAGGGGTAGATACGCAGTATTTT.

The rearrangement links TRBV29-1 to TRBJ2-2; D assignment may be TRBD1 or TRBD2 (6 bases each). Looked up from germline, CDR1 is SQVTM and CDR2 is ANQGSEA. The CDR3 totals 14 residues. Between the trimmed V and J ends, which lost 5 bases and 2 bases, there was a span of 12 bases. The CDR3 loop reads CSVSRGGNTGELFF. CDR3 coding DNA: TGCAGCGTTTCCAGGGGAGGTAACACCGGGGAGCTGTTTTTT.

The chain is built from TRBV4-1 and TRBJ1-6, with no clear D. Per germline, CDR1 MGHRA and CDR2 YSYEKL. The CDR3 loop spans 14 amino acids. Trimming cost V 3 bases and J 0 bases, with 3 bases left between them. The CDR3: CASSHDSYNSPLHF. DNA for the CDR3: TGCGCCAGCAGCCATGACTCCTATAATTCACCCCTCCACTTT.

DNA for the CDR3: TGTGCCAGCAGTGCCCAGTTTAGGGGCACAGATACGCAGTATTTT. This encodes CASSAQFRGTDTQYF. This chain connects TRBV11-1 to TRBJ2-3; D remains unclear. V was shortened by 6 bases and J by 1 base, with 14 bases between the two germline ends. CDR1 is SGHAT, CDR2 FQDESV, per germline (reference sequence). CDR3 length: 15 residues.

This rearrangement joins TRBV7-9 to TRBJ2-5, with D tentatively TRBD2 (5 bases). Trimming removed 5 bases from V and 2 bases from J, with 15 bases in between. This CDR3 has 15 residues. The V gene's germline CDR1 is SEHNR and CDR2 FQNEAQ (reference sequence). CDR3 sequence: CASSGRGLAQETQYF. The CDR3 nucleotides are TGTGCCAGCAGCGGAAGAGGGCTAGCTCAAGAGACCCAGTACTTC.